The 18 T cell receptor beta chains below come from one sample, sequenced in a study of cytomegalovirus exposure and HLA in healthy donors. The PCR made use of 60 Vbeta and 13 Jbeta primers. Assay used: immunoSEQ multiplex PCR; TCRdb lists only in-frame clones, some missing. The repertoire has 110,000 to 150,000 clones, approximately 79% of them found once; the top ten carry about 1.7%. Material: PBMCs. These receptors originate from a woman aged 25-40 years in good health and CMV-seronegative.

V gene TRBV6-4 combines with J gene TRBJ2-2; 8 bases are a match to TRBD1. The germline V gene has CDR1 MRHNA and CDR2 SNTAGT. The junction had 0 bases not matched to a gene; V was cut back by 0 bases and J by 3 bases. The CDR3 length is 15 residues. The CDR3 region is CASSDSDRDTGELFF. In nucleotides, the CDR3 is TGTGCCAGCAGTGACTCGGACAGGGACACCGGGGAGCTGTTTTTT.

The chain uses TRBV7-3 and TRBJ2-3, with a weak D call TRBD2 (7 bases). The CDR3 has 15 amino acids. The germline V and J ends were trimmed by 6 bases and 1 base, with 14 bases remaining between them. The germline CDR1 and CDR2 sequences are SGHTA and FQGTGA. The CDR3: CASSRAGAGTDTQYF. CDR3 DNA sequence: TGTGCCAGCAGTCGGGCGGGGGCTGGCACAGATACGCAGTATTTT.

This sequence joins TRBV5-8 and TRBJ1-1; 7 nucleotides line up with TRBD1. This CDR3 region has 14 residues. CDR1 and CDR2 (germline): SGHTS, YDEGEE. The ends lost 0 bases at V and 4 bases at J; junction bases unmatched: 3. The CDR3 is CASSLGQGITEAFF. DNA of the CDR3: TGTGCCAGCAGCTTGGGACAGGGCATCACTGAAGCTTTCTTT.

The V gene is TRBV28, the J gene TRBJ1-1; D possibly corresponds to TRBD1 (5 bases). The length of the CDR3 is 13 residues. Trimming pared 1 base from V and 9 bases from J, leaving 12 bases between. Germline V gives CDR1 MDHEN, CDR2 SYDVKM. CDR3 in DNA: TGTGCCAGCAGTTTATTGTTCCAGGGCCAAGCTTTCTTT. Translated: CASSLLFQGQAFF.

The rearrangement uses TRBV27 and TRBJ1-2, with D perhaps TRBD1 (5 bases). Germline V gene data show CDR1 as MNHEY and CDR2 as SMNVEV (reference sequence). CDR3 length: 13 residues. V was shortened by 1 base and J by 8 bases, with 11 bases between the two germline ends. The CDR3 is CASSLWGGTGYTF. DNA of the CDR3: TGTGCCAGCAGTTTATGGGGAGGGACCGGCTACACCTTC.

This clone has a handful of counts. This sequence joins TRBV6-5 and TRBJ2-7; 8 bases are a match to TRBD1. V was pared by 10 bases and J by 1 base, with 9 bases of the junction left unmatched. The CDR3 is 14 amino acids. The germline gives CDR1 MNHEY, CDR2 SVGAGI. The CDR3 DNA follows: TGTGCCACCTCCGGGACAGGTCGTTCCTACGAGCAGTACTTC. This sequence encodes CATSGTGRSYEQYF.

The chain links TRBV19 to TRBJ1-6; 10 bases fit TRBD1. CDR3 length: 15 residues. The junction had 6 bases not matched to a gene; V was cut back by 5 bases and J by 8 bases. Germline V CDR1 and CDR2: LNHDA, SQIVND (reference sequence). The CDR3 DNA follows: TGTGCCAGTAGTGACAGGGGGCTTCAGTATTCACCCCTCCACTTT. It yields the protein CASSDRGLQYSPLHF.

This chain uses TRBV27 with TRBJ2-1; 7 nucleotides match TRBD2. The length of the CDR3 is 20 residues. From germline, CDR1 is MNHEY and CDR2 SMNVEV (reference sequence). V was clipped by 0 bases and J by 0 bases; unmatched bases: 14. The CDR3 DNA sequence: TGTGCCAGCAGTTTATCGTCTATCCGAAGCGGGGTTAGCTCCTACAATGAGCAGTTCTTC. It encodes CASSLSSIRSGVSSYNEQFF.

The gene calls are TRBV18 and TRBJ1-5; TRBD1 matches at 9 bases. Per germline, CDR1 KGHSH and CDR2 LQKENI. With 3 bases clipped from V and 11 bases from J, the junction kept 5 bases outside the gene matches. The CDR3 has 13 amino acids. The chain's CDR3 is CASSPRQGESQHF. The CDR3 nucleotides are TGTGCCAGCTCACCGCGACAGGGGGAGTCCCAGCATTTT.

As regards this clone: A junction end diverges from the germline sequence, so it may reflect a read error. J is TRBJ1-1 and V is TRBV25-1; weak D call: TRBD1 (5 bases). Germline V gene lookup returns CDR1 MGHDK and CDR2 SYGVNS. This CDR3 is 12 amino acids long. The CDR3 DNA is TGTGCCAGCAGTGATTGGGGGGGACGCTCTGACTTT. Protein: CASSDWGGRSDF.

The V and J genes are TRBV20-1 and TRBJ1-1; D unclear. This CDR3 spans 11 amino acids. The germline V gene encodes CDR1 DFQATT and CDR2 SNEGSKA (reference sequence). The CDR3 here is CRAGGNTEAFF. DNA for the CDR3: TGCAGGGCGGGTGGGAACACTGAAGCTTTCTTT.

This chain joins TRBV27 and TRBJ2-7; D unclear. Germline loops: CDR1 MNHEY, CDR2 SMNVEV (reference sequence). The CDR3 extends over 13 amino acids. The V end was cut by 3 bases, the J end by 0 bases, with 6 bases between. The CDR3 bases are TGTGCCAGCAGTTTCCTAAGCTCCTACGAGCAGTACTTC. It translates to CASSFLSSYEQYF.

CDR3 region: CASSEDGTGSLGAFF. The CDR3 DNA reads TGTGCCAGCAGTGAAGACGGGACAGGGTCTTTGGGAGCTTTCTTT. V usage is TRBV2 and J usage is TRBJ1-1, with 9 positions matching TRBD1. The CDR3 is 15 residues long. CDR1 is SNHLY and CDR2 is FYNNEI in the germline V gene. V lost 1 base, J lost 10 bases, and 10 bases stayed unmatched.

The V and J genes are TRBV5-1 and TRBJ1-1, with 9 nucleotides matching TRBD1. The ends lost 0 bases at V and 5 bases at J; junction bases unmatched: 8. The germline V gene has CDR1 SGHRS and CDR2 YFSETQ. This CDR3 spans 16 amino acids. In DNA, the CDR3 is TGCGCCAGCAGCTTGGAAGGGACAGGGCAGTTTACTGAAGCTTTCTTT. Amino acids: CASSLEGTGQFTEAFF. Using reference TRBV5-1 and TRBJ1-1 for the parts outside the CDR3, the full variable domain is KAGVTQTPRYLIKTRGQQVTLSCSPISGHRSVSWYQQTPGQGLQFLFEYFSETQRNKGNFPGRFSGRQFSNSRSEMNVSTLELGDSALYLCASSLEGTGQFTEAFFGQGTRLTVV.

The rearrangement joins TRBV7-9 to TRBJ1-2; D is perhaps TRBD1 (6 bases). Looked up from germline, CDR1 is SEHNR and CDR2 is FQNEAQ (reference sequence). The CDR3 extends over 15 amino acids. Trimming left V 1 base short and J 4 bases short, with 13 bases between. CDR3 in amino acids: CASSLGGGGSYGYTF. CDR3 nucleotides: TGTGCCAGCAGCTTAGGAGGGGGGGGTAGCTATGGCTACACCTTC.

V usage is TRBV25-1 and J usage is TRBJ2-7; the match to TRBD1 covers 7 bases. The CDR3 runs 14 residues. The germline V gene encodes CDR1 MGHDK and CDR2 SYGVNS. V shed 4 bases, J shed 5 bases, and the junction held 8 bases outside the gene matches. In nucleotides, the CDR3 is TGTGCCAGCAGTGGACAGGGACGGTTCAACGAGCAGTACTTC. Protein sequence: CASSGQGRFNEQYF.

The chain combines TRBV5-1 with TRBJ2-3; 13 bases line up with TRBD2. The CDR3 is 18 amino acids. Trimming took 3 bases from V and 1 from J; bases not matched to a gene: 8. CDR1 is SGHRS and CDR2 is YFSETQ in the germline V gene. The CDR3 bases are TGCGCCAGCAGCTCGGGACTAGCGGGGTTTGGCGGCACAGATACGCAGTATTTT. Protein: CASSSGLAGFGGTDTQYF.

The rearrangement joins TRBV6-6 to TRBJ2-1; the match to TRBD1 covers 7 bases. Unmatched junction bases numbered 8, after V lost 6 bases and J lost 12 bases. The CDR3 runs to 12 residues. Germline assignment: CDR1 MNHNY and CDR2 SVGAGI (reference sequence). The CDR3 DNA reads as TGTGCCAGCAGCGAGGCTCGACAGGGGCAGTTCTTC. Protein product: CASSEARQGQFF.